Below are 10 T cell receptor beta chains sequenced from a single sample in a study of T cell responses to AZD1222 COVID-19 vaccine. Profiled with immunoSEQ multiplex PCR; TCRdb holds only in-frame clones, not every one. The profile shows roughly 120,000 clones, less than 90% of them singletons. Sequenced material: peripheral blood, taken on day 0 of AZD1222 vaccination. All receptors derive from an adult in good health.

The rearrangement uses TRBV9 and TRBJ2-1; maybe TRBD2 (5 bases). This CDR3 has 14 amino acids. In germline, CDR1 is SGDLS, CDR2 YYNGEE. The ends were cut back, 0 bases at V and 15 bases at J, with 19 bases in the middle. CDR3 protein: CASSVGLYEAIAFF. The CDR3 DNA is TGTGCCAGCAGCGTAGGACTATACGAGGCTATCGCGTTCTTC.

This clone appeared a single time. The V gene is TRBV27, the J gene TRBJ2-1; D possibly corresponds to TRBD2 (6 bases). The CDR3 totals 13 residues. Germline CDR1 and CDR2: MNHEY and SMNVEV (reference sequence). The V and J ends lost 3 bases and 7 bases respectively, with 10 bases between them. The CDR3 DNA reads TGTGCCAGCAGTTTCATGGGACTGAATGAGCAGTTCTTC. Its translation is CASSFMGLNEQFF.

This chain links TRBV6-5 with TRBJ1-1; D perhaps matches TRBD1 (5 bases). V was pared by 7 bases and J by 1 base, with 13 bases between. The CDR3 is 14 residues long. CDR1 and CDR2 from the germline V gene are MNHEY and SVGAGI. Written as DNA, the CDR3 is TGTGCCAGCAAGGGCCGGGGCCAGAACACTGAAGCTTTCTTT. Its translation: CASKGRGQNTEAFF.

V gene TRBV7-2 combines with J gene TRBJ1-2; weak D call: TRBD1 (5 bases). V shed 4 bases and J shed 4 bases, with 22 bases lying between them. Germline lookup yields CDR1 SGHTA and CDR2 FQGNSA. The CDR3 sequence is 17 residues long. CDR3 region: CASSSRVGEQARYGYTF. The CDR3 region has the DNA TGTGCCAGCAGCTCGCGCGTTGGAGAACAGGCCCGCTATGGCTACACCTTC.

The chain links TRBV3-1 (or the pseudogene TRBV3-2) to TRBJ1-4; possibly TRBD1 for D (5 bases). The CDR3 is made up of 15 amino acids. The germline CDR1 and CDR2 sequences are LGHDT and YNNKEL (reference sequence). V gave up 4 bases and J gave up 8 bases, with 17 bases separating them. CDR3 bases: TGTGCCAGCAGCCCCGAGGGGAGGGGCGTAGAAAAACTGTTTTTT. Amino acid sequence: CASSPEGRGVEKLFF.

The chain couples TRBV19 to TRBJ2-1, with D unresolved. CDR1 LNHDA and CDR2 SQIVND come from the germline V gene (reference sequence). The CDR3 spans 13 residues. The V and J ends lost 1 base and 6 bases respectively, with 7 bases between them. CDR3 nucleotides: TGTGCCAGTAGTATAGGGGTTCGCAATGAGCAGTTCTTC. Its protein product is CASSIGVRNEQFF.

The gene calls are TRBV7-3 and TRBJ1-2; 9 nucleotides line up with TRBD1. The CDR3 covers 13 residues. Trimming took 3 bases from V and 6 from J; bases not matched to a gene: 2. Germline-derived CDR1 and CDR2 are SGHTA and FQGTGA. The CDR3 bases are TGTGCCAGCAGCTTTGGGACAGGGAATGGCTACACCTTC. Its protein is CASSFGTGNGYTF.

This clone has only a few counts. The V and J genes are TRBV6-5 and TRBJ2-1; TRBD2 aligns across 9 bases. The CDR3 spans 14 residues. Germline V lookup: CDR1 MNHEY, CDR2 SVGAGI. Trimming at V came to 4 bases and at J to 3 bases, leaving 1 base not matched to a gene. This chain's CDR3 is CASSLLAGYNEQFF. The DNA for the CDR3 is TGTGCCAGCAGTTTACTAGCGGGCTACAATGAGCAGTTCTTC.

This chain uses TRBV30 with TRBJ1-2, with TRBD1 matching 12 bases. V was clipped by 0 bases and J by 4 bases; unmatched bases: 6. Germline-derived CDR1 and CDR2 are GTSNPN and SVGIG (reference sequence). The CDR3 contains 16 residues. CDR3 sequence reads: CAWSVIGTGGGYGYTF. The CDR3 bases are TGTGCCTGGAGTGTAATCGGGACAGGGGGCGGCTATGGCTACACCTTC.

Regarding this clone: Other DNA sequences in the sample encode the same CDR3. The chain combines TRBV6-2 or TRBV6-3 with TRBJ1-5, with a tentative D call TRBD1 (5 bases). Trimming took off 3 bases at V and 5 bases at J, with 8 bases between the two ends. This CDR3 has 13 residues. Looked up from germline, CDR1 is MNHEY and CDR2 is SVGEGT. DNA of the CDR3: TGTGCCAGCAGTTATGGGGGTTATCAGCCCCAGCATTTT. This codes for CASSYGGYQPQHF.